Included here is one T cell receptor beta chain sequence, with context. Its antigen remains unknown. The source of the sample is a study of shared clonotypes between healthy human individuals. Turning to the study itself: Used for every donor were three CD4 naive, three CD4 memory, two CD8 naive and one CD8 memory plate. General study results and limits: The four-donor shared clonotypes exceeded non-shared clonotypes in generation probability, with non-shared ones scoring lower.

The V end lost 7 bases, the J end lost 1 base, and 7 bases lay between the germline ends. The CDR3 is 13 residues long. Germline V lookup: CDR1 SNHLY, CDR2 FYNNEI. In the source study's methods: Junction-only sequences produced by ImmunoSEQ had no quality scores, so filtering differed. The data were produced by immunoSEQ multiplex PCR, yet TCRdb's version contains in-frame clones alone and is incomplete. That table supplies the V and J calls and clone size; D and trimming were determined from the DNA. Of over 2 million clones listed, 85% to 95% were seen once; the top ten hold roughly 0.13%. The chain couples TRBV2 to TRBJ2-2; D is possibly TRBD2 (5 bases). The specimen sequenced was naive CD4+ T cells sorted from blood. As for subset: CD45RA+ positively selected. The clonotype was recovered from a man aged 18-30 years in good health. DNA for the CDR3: TGTGCCAGCATGGCGGGGAACACCGGGGAGCTGTTTTTT. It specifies CASMAGNTGELFF.